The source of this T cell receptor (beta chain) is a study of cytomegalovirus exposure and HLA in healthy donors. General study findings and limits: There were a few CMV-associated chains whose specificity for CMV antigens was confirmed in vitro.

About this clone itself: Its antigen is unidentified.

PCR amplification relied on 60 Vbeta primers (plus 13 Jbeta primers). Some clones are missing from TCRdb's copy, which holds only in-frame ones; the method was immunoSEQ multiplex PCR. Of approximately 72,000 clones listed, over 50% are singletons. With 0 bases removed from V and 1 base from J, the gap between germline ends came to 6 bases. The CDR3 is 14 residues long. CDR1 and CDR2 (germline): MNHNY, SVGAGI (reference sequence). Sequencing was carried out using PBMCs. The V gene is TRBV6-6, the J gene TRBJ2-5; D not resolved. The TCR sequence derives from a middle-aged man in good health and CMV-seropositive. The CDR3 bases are TGTGCCAGCAGTTACTCGTCCGGCCAAGAGACCCAGTACTTC. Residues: CASSYSSGQETQYF.